What follows are 22 T cell receptor beta chains derived from one specimen sequenced in a study of Graves' ophthalmopathy and Graves' hyperthyroidism (dated by TCRdb to between 2018 and 2020). Data came from an Illumina HiSeq 2000. For repertoire sequencing, the TCR beta CDR3 regions were amplified from RNA transcripts. The first round was an RT-PCR using HTBI primers with the Qiagen OneStep RT-PCR kit, and this first round was followed by a second-round multiplex PCR, then size selection and purification. Clones were called with MiXCR by TCRdb after fastp trimmed the public reads at Q25, and only in-frame beta chains were retained. Every entry covers one CDR3 protein and lists the most common genes and DNA from its rows. This sample gives around 1.1 million distinct CDR3 sequences in total; about 40% of them show up just once. Together, the top ten hold roughly 10% of the sample. Sequencing was performed on peripheral blood or thyroid tissue (not recorded which). These receptors were collected from an adult man with Graves' hyperthyroidism.

This clonotype was recorded a few times. The V and J genes are TRBV11-1 and TRBJ2-5, with TRBD2 matching 10 bases. V lost 5 bases and J lost 2; bases outside the gene matches: 5. Germline values: CDR1 SGHAT, CDR2 FQDESV (reference sequence). The CDR3 consists of 15 residues. The CDR3 loop reads CASSKGLASQETQYF. CDR3 nucleotides: TGTGCCAGCAGCAAGGGACTAGCGTCTCAAGAGACCCAGTACTTC.

The sample holds many counts of this clonotype. The rearrangement links TRBV19 to TRBJ1-2; 9 bases map to TRBD1. Germline V CDR1 and CDR2: LNHDA, SQIVND (reference sequence). The CDR3 has 14 amino acids. Trimming at V came to 2 bases and at J to 6 bases, leaving 4 bases not matched to a gene. Here the CDR3 reads CASSIRDRVHGYTF. The DNA of the CDR3 is TGTGCCAGTAGTATACGGGACAGGGTTCATGGCTACACCTTC. Full variable domain (outside the CDR3, taken from reference TRBV19 and TRBJ1-2): DGGITQSPKYLFRKEGQNVTLSCEQNLNHDAMYWYRQDPGQGLRLIYYSQIVNDFQKGDIAEGYSVSREKKESFPLTVTSAQKNPTAFYLCASSIRDRVHGYTFGSGTRLTVV.

Only a few counts were recorded for this clonotype. One end of the junction varies from germline; a read error may be responsible. The genes are TRBV10-3 and TRBJ1-3; possibly TRBD1 for D (5 bases). From germline, CDR1 is ENHRY and CDR2 SYGVKD. The CDR3 runs 14 residues. CDR3 amino acids: CASSFVSRADTIYF. In nucleotides, the CDR3 is TGTGCCAGCAGTTTTGTTTCCAGGGCGGACACCATATATTTT.

In its sample, this clonotype was seen once. The gene calls are TRBV9 and TRBJ1-1; D is unresolved. The germline V gene encodes CDR1 SGDLS and CDR2 YYNGEE. The ends were cut back, 6 bases at V and 14 bases at J, with 23 bases in the middle. The CDR3 has 13 amino acids. DNA for the CDR3: TGTGCCAGCAAGCGCGCGGTGGAGACCCAGTCGTTCTTT. This codes for CASKRAVETQSFF.

In this sample, this clonotype turned up a few times. The chain has TRBV7-2 and TRBJ2-5; 10 nucleotides match TRBD1. V trimming: 5 bases; J trimming: 3 bases; junction bases outside the gene matches: 6. Germline-derived CDR1 and CDR2 are SGHTA and FQGNSA. The CDR3 is 15 amino acids. The CDR3 reads CASSGRGTGEETQYF. CDR3 nucleotides: TGTGCCAGCAGCGGCCGAGGGACAGGGGAAGAGACCCAGTACTTC.

The J gene is TRBJ2-3, the V gene TRBV10-2; 7 bases map to TRBD2. From germline, CDR1 is WSHSY and CDR2 SAAADI. CDR3 length: 16 residues. The V segment lost 6 bases and the J segment 2 bases; nucleotides outside the gene matches: 11. CDR3 sequence reads: CASRPFWRENTDTQYF. As DNA, the CDR3 is TGCGCCAGCAGGCCATTCTGGCGGGAGAACACAGATACGCAGTATTTT.

This clonotype was observed at least ten times. The rearrangement links TRBV7-2 to TRBJ1-6; maybe TRBD1 (5 bases). The CDR3 extends over 15 amino acids. The V gene lost 5 bases and the J gene lost 8 bases, with 16 bases spanning the gap. Germline lookup yields CDR1 SGHTA and CDR2 FQGNSA. The CDR3: CASSPERAGDSPLHF. The CDR3 bases are TGTGCCAGCAGCCCAGAGAGGGCGGGGGATTCACCCCTCCACTTT.

A note on this clonotype: Being one base from a much bigger clone, this may be a read error. J is TRBJ1-1 and V is TRBV10-2, with TRBD1 as a possible D gene (6 bases). This CDR3 comprises 14 residues. In germline, CDR1 is WSHSY, CDR2 SAAADI. In DNA, the CDR3 is TGCGCCAGCAGAGAGACAGGCAGGAACGCTGAAGCTTTCTTT. Translating gives CASRETGRNAEAFF.

This clonotype was picked up one time. The junction shows a germline mismatch at one end, possibly a read error. The rearrangement links TRBV10-3 to TRBJ2-6; tentatively, D is TRBD1 (8 bases). From germline, CDR1 is ENHRY and CDR2 SYGVKD. This CDR3 has 14 residues. The CDR3 sequence is CASSSRTGGATEAF. The CDR3 coding sequence is TGTGCCAGCAGCTCCAGAACAGGGGGGGCCACTGAAGCTTTC.

CDR3 sequence: CASSSGQGYNEQFF. CDR3 sequence (DNA): TGTGCCAGCAGCTCGGGACAGGGCTACAATGAGCAGTTCTTC. V is TRBV7-2 and J is TRBJ2-1; the match to TRBD1 covers 9 bases. V was pared by 4 bases and J by 3 bases, with 1 base of the junction left unmatched. Germline V gene data show CDR1 as SGHTA and CDR2 as FQGNSA. CDR3 length: 14 amino acids.

The rearrangement joins TRBV5-4 to TRBJ1-3; TRBD1 agrees at 7 bases. With 4 bases clipped from V and 0 bases from J, the junction kept 4 bases outside the gene matches. The CDR3 runs to 15 residues. Germline assignment: CDR1 SGHNT and CDR2 YYREEE (reference sequence). As DNA, the CDR3 is TGTGCCAGCAGCACGGGACAGAACTCTGGAAACACCATATATTTT. Residues: CASSTGQNSGNTIYF.

To note about this clonotype: One base away lies a much larger clone, so this may be a sequencing read error. The V gene is TRBV5-1, the J gene TRBJ1-1; possible D gene TRBD1, 5 bases. V was clipped by 6 bases and J by 1 base, with 16 bases between them. This CDR3 has 15 amino acids. CDR1 and CDR2 from the germline V gene are SGHRS and YFSETQ. CDR3 protein: CASTSPGQSNTEAFF. CDR3 sequence (DNA): TGCGCCAGCACCTCTCCGGGGCAGTCGAACACTGAAGCTTTCTTT. The full variable domain, in which reference TRBV5-1 and TRBJ1-1 provide the parts outside the CDR3, is KAGVTQTPRYLIKTRGQQVTLSCSPISGHRSVSWYQQTPGQGLQFLFEYFSETQRNKGNFPGRFSGRQFSNSRSEMNVSTLELGDSALYLCASTSPGQSNTEAFFGQGTRLTVV.

The chain recombines TRBV29-1 with TRBJ2-6, with 8 bases fitting TRBD1. V lost 4 bases, J lost 4 bases, and 3 bases stayed unmatched. This CDR3 spans 14 amino acids. The germline V gene has CDR1 SQVTM and CDR2 ANQGSEA. The CDR3 DNA is TGCAGCGTTGGACAGGGGATGGGGGCCAACGTCCTGACTTTC. This sequence encodes CSVGQGMGANVLTF.

V is TRBV3-1 and J is TRBJ1-4; no definite D call. The CDR3 is made up of 11 amino acids. CDR1 is LGHDT, CDR2 YNNKEL, per germline (reference sequence). The V gene lost 3 bases and the J gene lost 6 bases, with 2 bases spanning the gap. CDR3 protein: CASSQDEKLFF. The CDR3, as DNA: TGTGCCAGCAGCCAGGATGAAAAACTGTTTTTT.

V usage is TRBV5-1 and J usage is TRBJ2-2; no reliable D call. Germline CDR1 is SGHRS and CDR2 is YFSETQ. Trimming removed 0 bases at V and 3 bases at J, with 9 bases between. There are 15 residues in the CDR3. The CDR3 sequence: CASSLEFWDTGELFF. Written as DNA, the CDR3 is TGCGCCAGCAGCTTGGAGTTTTGGGACACCGGGGAGCTGTTTTTT.

In this sample, this clonotype turned up many times. This chain connects TRBV5-1 to TRBJ1-6; a possible D gene is TRBD1 (5 bases). The V end was cut by 7 bases, the J end by 10 bases, with 18 bases between. Germline V gene lookup returns CDR1 SGHRS and CDR2 YFSETQ. The CDR3 sequence is 14 residues long. CDR3 bases: TGCGCCAGCTTCCGGGGGGAGAGAGGGTCACCCCTCCACTTT. Translated, it gives CASFRGERGSPLHF.

The chain combines TRBV9 with TRBJ2-7; maybe TRBD2 (6 bases). Looked up from germline, CDR1 is SGDLS and CDR2 is YYNGEE. The ends were cut back, 0 bases at V and 6 bases at J, with 13 bases in the middle. This CDR3 comprises 14 residues. CDR3 residues: CASSVGTGAFEQYF. Here the CDR3 DNA reads TGTGCCAGCAGCGTAGGAACGGGAGCTTTCGAGCAGTACTTC.

This clonotype was seen ten or more times. The V call is TRBV7-8, the J call TRBJ1-5; 7 bases line up with TRBD1. Germline values: CDR1 SGHVS, CDR2 FQNEAQ. The V gene end was trimmed by 5 bases and the J gene end by 16 bases; junction bases not matched to a gene: 11. This CDR3 is built from 12 residues. The CDR3 region is CASSTGTATLHF. The CDR3, as DNA: TGTGCCAGCAGCACCGGGACAGCTACCCTACATTTT. Looking up the rest from reference TRBV7-8 and TRBJ1-5 gives the full variable domain: GAGVSQSPRYKVAKRGQDVALRCDPISGHVSLFWYQQALGQGPEFLTYFQNEAQLDKSGLPSDRFFAERPEGSVSTLKIQRTQQEDSAVYLCASSTGTATLHFGDGTRLSIL.

Only a few counts were recorded for this clonotype. This rearrangement joins TRBV4-3 to TRBJ2-5; TRBD2 aligns across 10 bases. This CDR3 comprises 16 residues. Trimming cost V 4 bases and J 0 bases; bases outside gene matches: 5. Germline loops: CDR1 LGHNA, CDR2 YSLEER. CDR3 DNA sequence: TGCGCCAGCAGCCCTAGCGGGAGTCTTTACCAAGAGACCCAGTACTTC. Translated, it gives CASSPSGSLYQETQYF.

In its sample, this clonotype was seen many times. The chain recombines TRBV11-1 with TRBJ2-7; D is unresolved. V lost 0 bases, J lost 4 bases, and 7 bases lay in between. The CDR3 runs 13 residues. CDR1 SGHAT and CDR2 FQDESV come from the germline V gene (reference sequence). The CDR3 sequence is CASSLAIGYEQYF. CDR3 nucleotide sequence: TGTGCCAGCAGCTTAGCGATAGGATACGAGCAGTACTTC.

This clonotype was found many times. The chain employs TRBV2 and TRBJ1-3; possible D gene TRBD1, 5 bases. From germline, CDR1 is SNHLY and CDR2 FYNNEI. The CDR3 has 17 residues. Between the trimmed V and J ends, which lost 9 bases and 2 bases, there was a span of 23 bases. DNA for the CDR3: TGTGCCAGGGCGCAGGGAGACGAGACTTCAACTGGAAACACCATATATTTT. Translating it yields CARAQGDETSTGNTIYF.

Details on this clonotype: A much larger clone differs by one base, so this may be a read error. The V and J genes are TRBV12-3 or TRBV12-4 and TRBJ2-6; 7 bases align to TRBD2. The CDR3 loop spans 16 amino acids. CDR3 protein: CASSLGRVGGANALTF. CDR3 sequence (DNA): TGTGCCAGCAGTTTAGGAAGGGTGGGAGGGGCCAACGCCCTGACTTTC.